This T cell receptor beta chain was identified during a study of T cell changes during pregnancy in multiple sclerosis. This CDR3 is 15 amino acids long. Germline CDR1 and CDR2: LGHNA and YNFKEQ. J gave up 6 bases and V 3 bases, and 5 bases lay outside the gene matches. Clones were read by immunoSEQ multiplex PCR, and TCRdb kept only the in-frame ones, dropping some. The data show about 40,000 clones, 90% seen once. The V call is TRBV4-2, the J call TRBJ1-4, with 9 positions matching TRBD1. The source is a female donor with multiple sclerosis, enrolled in a pregnancy study. Specimen: CD4+ T cells from peripheral blood mononuclear cells, collected in the third trimester of pregnancy. The CDR3 protein is CASSQSQGADEKLFF. Written as DNA, the CDR3 is TGTGCCAGCAGCCAGTCACAGGGGGCTGATGAAAAACTGTTTTTT.